The present TCR beta chain was sequenced within a study of blood T cell repertoires in COVID-19. Method: immunoSEQ multiplex PCR; TCRdb's copy keeps in-frame clones and lacks some. The sample records about 300,000 clones, approximately 84% being singletons. Donors in Cohort 3 who had recovered were those with two negative PCRs, healthcare professional clearance, or resolution of their symptoms. Unmatched junction bases numbered 13, after V lost 10 bases and J lost 4 bases. The CDR3 totals 15 residues. CDR1 and CDR2 (germline): LNHDA, SQIVND (reference sequence). The J gene is TRBJ1-3, the V gene TRBV19; 7 nucleotides match TRBD1. This clonotype was sampled from a man aged 30-40 years who had recovered from COVID-19. Sequenced input: PBMCs or T cells enriched from blood (not recorded which). The CDR3 nucleotides read TGTGCCACCGAAGACAGGGACCTAAGCGGAAACACCATATATTTT. This sequence encodes CATEDRDLSGNTIYF.